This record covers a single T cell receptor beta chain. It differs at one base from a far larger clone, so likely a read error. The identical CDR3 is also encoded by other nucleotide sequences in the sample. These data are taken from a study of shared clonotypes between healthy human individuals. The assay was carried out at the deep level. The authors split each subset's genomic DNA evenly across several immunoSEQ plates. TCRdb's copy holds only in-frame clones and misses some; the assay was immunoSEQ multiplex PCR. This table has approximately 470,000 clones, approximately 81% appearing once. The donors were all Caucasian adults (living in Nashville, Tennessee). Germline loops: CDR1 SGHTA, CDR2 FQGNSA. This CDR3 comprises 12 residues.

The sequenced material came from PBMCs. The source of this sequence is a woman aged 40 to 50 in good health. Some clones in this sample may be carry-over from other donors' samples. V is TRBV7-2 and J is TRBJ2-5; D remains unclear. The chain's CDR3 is CASSLVSTATYF. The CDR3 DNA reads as TGTGCTAGCAGCTTAGTTTCAACAGCCACGTACTTC.